This TCR beta chain was observed in a study of blood T cell repertoires in COVID-19. Study in general: Sample material is recorded as cDNA or gDNA derived from T cells, B-cell-depleted T cells, or PBMCs.

Assay: immunoSEQ multiplex PCR; the TCRdb copy retains only in-frame clones and omits some. The profile shows tens of thousands of clones, over 70% of them singletons. V shed 4 bases and J shed 2 bases, with 18 bases lying between them. CDR1 MGHRA and CDR2 YSYEKL come from the germline V gene. This CDR3 has 17 residues. The receptor's source is a human donor in a cohort sampled during active COVID-19. Specimen: peripheral blood. The chain has TRBV4-1 and TRBJ2-1, with D maybe TRBD2 (7 bases). The CDR3 reads CASSPSLRGGPYNEQFF. The CDR3 DNA follows: TGCGCCAGCAGCCCGTCTCTGCGCGGGGGCCCCTACAATGAGCAGTTCTTC.